A selection of T cell receptor beta chains follows, all from one sample in a study of shared clonotypes between healthy human individuals. Using immunoSEQ multiplex PCR, the repertoire was profiled, and TCRdb retains in-frame clones only, with some absent. The sample lists over a million clones; about 76% were seen once. Sequencing was carried out using memory CD4+ T cells sorted from blood. The receptors were gathered from a man younger than 30 in good health. The CDR3 runs from the conserved cysteine through the conserved F or W. Fields, in order: clone size, V gene, D gene, CDR3 length, J gene, CDR3 DNA, CDR3 protein. D genes are given only for firm matches. Not every row has a clone size; where given, it reads once, few, many or a size class.

abundance: few
v_gene: TRBV7-9
d_gene: NA
len: 13
j_gene: TRBJ2-3
CDR3nt: TGTGCCAGCAGCTTAGAGGGGGCAGATACGCAGTATTTT
CDR3aa: CASSLEGADTQYF

abundance: NA
v_gene: TRBV7-9
d_gene: TRBD2
len: 13
j_gene: TRBJ2-5
CDR3nt: TGTGCCAGCATCCTACTAGCGGAAGAGACCCAGTACTTC
CDR3aa: CASILLAEETQYF

abundance: NA
v_gene: TRBV5-1
d_gene: NA
len: 16
j_gene: TRBJ1-4
CDR3nt: TGCGCCAGCAGCCCATTGGGGGGCACAACTAATGAAAAACTGTTTTTT
CDR3aa: CASSPLGGTTNEKLFF

abundance: NA
v_gene: TRBV7-9
d_gene: NA
len: 15
j_gene: TRBJ1-1
CDR3nt: TGTGCCAGCAGCTTAGTCCCAGGGATCAACACTGAAGCTTTCTTT
CDR3aa: CASSLVPGINTEAFF

abundance: NA
v_gene: TRBV9
d_gene: NA
len: 12
j_gene: TRBJ1-2
CDR3nt: TGTGCCAGCTCGAGGGACGAGTATGGCTACACCTTC
CDR3aa: CASSRDEYGYTF

abundance: NA
v_gene: TRBV19
d_gene: NA
len: 13
j_gene: TRBJ1-1
CDR3nt: TGTGCTGTAAAGGACACACGTCGGACTGAAGCTTTCTTT
CDR3aa: CAVKDTRRTEAFF

abundance: NA
v_gene: TRBV15
d_gene: NA
len: 13
j_gene: TRBJ1-2
CDR3nt: TGTGCCACCAGCCCGGAGAGGAACTATGGCTACACCTTC
CDR3aa: CATSPERNYGYTF

abundance: NA
v_gene: TRBV7-2
d_gene: TRBD1
len: 14
j_gene: TRBJ2-7
CDR3nt: TGTGCCAGCAGAAAGGACAGGTACTCCTACGAGCAGTACTTC
CDR3aa: CASRKDRYSYEQYF

abundance: many
v_gene: TRBV5-4
d_gene: NA
len: 14
j_gene: TRBJ1-1
CDR3nt: TGTGCCAGCACCCGAGCCCTGGGCGACACTGAAGCTTTCTTT
CDR3aa: CASTRALGDTEAFF

abundance: NA
v_gene: TRBV7-2
d_gene: NA
len: 13
j_gene: TRBJ1-2
CDR3nt: TGTGCCAGCAGTCCGCAGGGTAGCTATGGCTACACCTTC
CDR3aa: CASSPQGSYGYTF

abundance: NA
v_gene: TRBV30
d_gene: TRBD1
len: 16
j_gene: TRBJ1-1
CDR3nt: TGTGCCTGGGGGACAGGGGTAAGTAGAGGGAACACTGAAGCTTTCTTT
CDR3aa: CAWGTGVSRGNTEAFF

abundance: NA
v_gene: TRBV7-9
d_gene: NA
len: 15
j_gene: TRBJ1-4
CDR3nt: TGTGCCAGCAGCTTGGGAAGCTCTCCTAATGAAAAACTGTTTTTT
CDR3aa: CASSLGSSPNEKLFF

abundance: NA
v_gene: TRBV9
d_gene: NA
len: 14
j_gene: TRBJ2-3
CDR3nt: TGTGCCAGCAGCCCGAGGACAGGCACAGATACGCAGTATTTT
CDR3aa: CASSPRTGTDTQYF

abundance: NA
v_gene: TRBV6-6
d_gene: NA
len: 13
j_gene: TRBJ1-1
CDR3nt: TGTGCCAGCAGTCTTATCGGGAACACTGAAGCTTTCTTT
CDR3aa: CASSLIGNTEAFF

abundance: NA
v_gene: TRBV7-9
d_gene: NA
len: 15
j_gene: TRBJ2-5
CDR3nt: TGTGCCAGCAGCTTACCTTCTAGCGCCCAAGAGACCCAGTACTTC
CDR3aa: CASSLPSSAQETQYF

abundance: few
v_gene: TRBV30
d_gene: NA
len: 14
j_gene: TRBJ1-1
CDR3nt: TGTGCCTGGAGTGTACAGGCAGGGAAAACTGAAGCTTTCTTT
CDR3aa: CAWSVQAGKTEAFF

abundance: NA
v_gene: TRBV7-9
d_gene: NA
len: 12
j_gene: TRBJ1-2
CDR3nt: TGTGCCAGCAGCTTAGATTATACAGCCTACACCTTC
CDR3aa: CASSLDYTAYTF

abundance: few
v_gene: TRBV19
d_gene: TRBD2
len: 15
j_gene: TRBJ2-7
CDR3nt: TGTGCCAGTAGTATTATAGCGGGATACTCCTACGAGCAGTACTTC
CDR3aa: CASSIIAGYSYEQYF

abundance: NA
v_gene: TRBV6-5
d_gene: TRBD1
len: 14
j_gene: TRBJ1-1
CDR3nt: TGTGCCAGCAGAAAACAGGGGAAGAACACTGAAGCTTTCTTT
CDR3aa: CASRKQGKNTEAFF

abundance: once
v_gene: TRBV6-6
d_gene: TRBD1
len: 15
j_gene: TRBJ2-7
CDR3nt: TGTGCCAGCAGTGGGCCGGGACAGGGTTCCTACGAGCAGTACTTC
CDR3aa: CASSGPGQGSYEQYF

abundance: NA
v_gene: TRBV2
d_gene: TRBD1
len: 14
j_gene: TRBJ1-6
CDR3nt: TGTGCCAGCAGTACGAGACAGGGGATTTCACCCCTCCACTTT
CDR3aa: CASSTRQGISPLHF

abundance: NA
v_gene: TRBV18
d_gene: NA
len: 12
j_gene: TRBJ1-2
CDR3nt: TGTGCCAGCTCAACACAGGACTATGGCTACACCTTC
CDR3aa: CASSTQDYGYTF

abundance: NA
v_gene: TRBV9
d_gene: TRBD1
len: 14
j_gene: TRBJ1-4
CDR3nt: TGTGCCAGCAGCCCGGGACAGACCACCGAAAAACTGTTTTTT
CDR3aa: CASSPGQTTEKLFF

abundance: NA
v_gene: TRBV6-1
d_gene: NA
len: 12
j_gene: TRBJ2-7
CDR3nt: TGTGCCAGCAGTCTCCCCAGAGATAAGCAGTACTTC
CDR3aa: CASSLPRDKQYF

abundance: NA
v_gene: TRBV13
d_gene: NA
len: 17
j_gene: TRBJ2-3
CDR3nt: TGTGCCAGCAGCTTACAGGGGACCTTAAACTTCACAGATACGCAGTATTTT
CDR3aa: CASSLQGTLNFTDTQYF

abundance: NA
v_gene: TRBV18
d_gene: NA
len: 14
j_gene: TRBJ1-1
CDR3nt: TGTGCCAGCTCGCCAAGAATGGGAGATTCGGAAGCTTTCTTT
CDR3aa: CASSPRMGDSEAFF

abundance: NA
v_gene: TRBV5-6
d_gene: NA
len: 12
j_gene: TRBJ2-5
CDR3nt: TGTGCCAGCAGCTTCTGCGCTCCCCAGAAGTACTTC
CDR3aa: CASSFCAPQKYF

abundance: NA
v_gene: TRBV7-2
d_gene: NA
len: 15
j_gene: TRBJ2-7
CDR3nt: TGTGCCAGCAGCTTAGATCGGACGGCCTCCTACGAGCAGTACTTC
CDR3aa: CASSLDRTASYEQYF

abundance: NA
v_gene: TRBV5-1
d_gene: TRBD2
len: 14
j_gene: TRBJ2-3
CDR3nt: TGCGCCAGCAGCTCCGGGGGGGGACCAGATACGCAGTATTTT
CDR3aa: CASSSGGGPDTQYF

abundance: NA
v_gene: TRBV18
d_gene: NA
len: 16
j_gene: TRBJ1-6
CDR3nt: TGTGCCAGCTCACCACCTCAGGGTTCCTATAATTCACCCCTCCACTTT
CDR3aa: CASSPPQGSYNSPLHF